This T cell receptor (beta chain) was sequenced for a study of beta chain features in type 1 diabetes. Expressed TCRB transcripts were sequenced after all isolated RNA was converted to cDNA. The study sequenced naive, central memory and regulatory T cell samples to an average of approximately 3.5 million reads. Some clones are missing from TCRdb's copy, which holds only in-frame ones; the method was immunoSEQ multiplex PCR. The sample contains 350,000 to 450,000 clones, approximately 16% of which appear only once. Germline V lookup: CDR1 SGHRS, CDR2 YFSETQ. V shed 2 bases, J shed 0 bases, and the junction held 2 bases outside the gene matches. This CDR3 is 14 amino acids long. Blood was drawn once from each donor into heparinised tubes. The draws averaged approximately 120 mL. Via CD45RO/CCR7/CD25/CD127/CD95/CD27, cells of the CD4+ naive, central memory, regulatory and stem cell-like memory subsets were sorted.

The source material was naive CD4+ T cells from blood. This receptor was taken from a young woman in good health. The V and J genes are TRBV5-1 and TRBJ2-7, with TRBD1 matching 7 bases. DNA of the CDR3: TGCGCCAGCAGCTTCAGGGGGAGCTCCTACGAGCAGTACTTC. Protein: CASSFRGSSYEQYF.